One sample yielded the 23 T cell receptor beta chains listed below, sequenced in a study of identical twins. MiXCR was run by TCRdb on the 5' RACE reads, yielding one entry per CDR3 protein. Of fewer than 550,000 distinct CDR3 sequences listed, about 16% were seen once; the top ten hold roughly 0.46%. These data were likewise used in another study, on yellow fever vaccine responses in identical twins.

Material: CD4+ T cells sorted from blood. Receptor source: a woman in her late teens or twenties in good health.

This clonotype was seen at least ten times. The V gene is TRBV7-7, the J gene TRBJ2-2; no definite D call. CDR3 length: 16 amino acids. CDR1 is SSHAT and CDR2 is FNYEAQ in the germline V gene (reference sequence). V gave up 0 bases and J gave up 4 bases, with 12 bases separating them. CDR3 nucleotide sequence: TGTGCCAGCAGCTTAGCAGGCGGCCCGAGCACCGGGGAGCTGTTTTTT. This encodes CASSLAGGPSTGELFF.

The J gene is TRBJ2-1, the V gene TRBV20-1; the match to TRBD2 covers 9 bases. V shed 6 bases, J shed 3 bases, and the junction held 6 bases outside the gene matches. The CDR3 is 14 amino acids. Germline V gene sequence: CDR1 DFQATT, CDR2 SNEGSKA (reference sequence). CDR3 in DNA: TGCAGTGCCCCAAGAGCGGGGGGCTACAATGAGCAGTTCTTC. Amino acid sequence: CSAPRAGGYNEQFF.

This chain links TRBV7-8 with TRBJ2-3; TRBD1 agrees at 10 bases. The CDR3 is 18 amino acids. Looked up from germline, CDR1 is SGHVS and CDR2 is FQNEAQ. J lost 3 bases, V lost 3 bases, and 12 bases had no gene match. The CDR3 nucleotides read TGTGCCAGCAGCTTGGGGTTCCGTGGACAGGGGGTAACAGATACGCAGTATTTT. Translating gives CASSLGFRGQGVTDTQYF.

V and J are TRBV10-3 and TRBJ2-7; 7 bases map to TRBD1. The CDR3 sequence is 13 residues long. Trimming removed 4 bases from V and 6 bases from J; junction bases left unmatched: 6. Germline V gives CDR1 ENHRY, CDR2 SYGVKD. This CDR3 reads CAISAPTGFEQYF. In DNA, the CDR3 is TGTGCCATCAGTGCCCCGACAGGGTTCGAGCAGTACTTC.

V and J are TRBV20-1 and TRBJ2-1, with 7 bases identical to TRBD2. J lost 12 bases, V lost 5 bases, and 10 bases had no gene match. The CDR3 extends over 12 amino acids. CDR1 and CDR2 (germline): DFQATT, SNEGSKA (reference sequence). The CDR3 region is CSAALAGRVQFF. The CDR3 nucleotides read TGCAGTGCTGCTTTGGCGGGGAGGGTGCAGTTCTTC.

This clonotype has only a few counts. This rearrangement joins TRBV6-5 to TRBJ2-6, with D maybe TRBD2 (6 bases). The CDR3 length is 19 residues. Germline V gives CDR1 MNHEY, CDR2 SVGAGI. V lost 0 bases and J lost 0, with 15 bases in between. For the CDR3, the DNA is TGTGCCAGCAGTTACTCGTGGGACTGGAGACTCTCTGGGGCCAACGTCCTGACTTTC. Translated, it gives CASSYSWDWRLSGANVLTF.

This clonotype was detected many times. The chain carries TRBV28 and TRBJ2-5; D ambiguous. Trimming took off 3 bases at V and 1 base at J, with 9 bases between the two ends. The CDR3 spans 14 residues. Germline-derived CDR1 and CDR2 are MDHEN and SYDVKM. Written as DNA, the CDR3 is TGTGCCAGCAGTTTTTTACTTCTCCAAGAGACCCAGTACTTC. The encoded protein is CASSFLLLQETQYF.

V is TRBV27 and J is TRBJ2-1, with 11 bases aligning to TRBD2. Germline CDR1 MNHEY, CDR2 SMNVEV (reference sequence). This CDR3 is built from 17 residues. V trimming: 0 bases; J trimming: 7 bases; junction bases outside the gene matches: 8. CDR3 DNA sequence: TGTGCCAGCAGTTTATCCATAGCGGGGGGGCGTATGAATGAGCAGTTCTTC. Its protein product is CASSLSIAGGRMNEQFF.

The gene calls are TRBV7-6 and TRBJ1-3; no definite D call. CDR1 is SGHVS and CDR2 is FNYEAQ in the germline V gene. The V gene lost 0 bases and the J gene lost 4 bases, with 7 bases spanning the gap. This CDR3 contains 14 residues. The CDR3 region is CASSLAEVGNTIYF. CDR3 coding DNA: TGTGCCAGCAGCTTAGCGGAGGTGGGAAACACCATATATTTT.

This clonotype was counted a few times. V and J are TRBV24-1 and TRBJ1-2; no clear D gene. Germline loops: CDR1 KGHDR, CDR2 SFDVKD. V lost 7 bases to trimming and J lost 2 bases, with 10 bases between them. The CDR3 is 13 amino acids. The CDR3 reads CATSRDGNYGYTF. The CDR3 DNA reads as TGTGCCACCAGCCGCGACGGAAACTATGGCTACACCTTC.

The rearrangement joins TRBV24-1 to TRBJ2-2, with a weak D call TRBD1 (5 bases). Trimming pared 1 base from V and 0 bases from J, leaving 8 bases between. CDR3 size: 16 residues. The germline CDR1 and CDR2 sequences are KGHDR and SFDVKD. CDR3 DNA sequence: TGTGCCACCAGTGATTTTACAGGAACGAACACCGGGGAGCTGTTTTTT. Amino acid sequence: CATSDFTGTNTGELFF.

V is TRBV5-6 and J is TRBJ2-1, with 9 bases that match TRBD1. Per the germline V gene, CDR1 is SGHDT and CDR2 is YYEEEE. The CDR3 totals 15 residues. V gave up 3 bases and J gave up 7 bases; unmatched junction bases: 8. Here the CDR3 reads CASSSGQGIPNEQFF. CDR3 in DNA: TGTGCCAGCAGCTCGGGACAGGGTATTCCAAATGAGCAGTTCTTC.

This clonotype was counted between two and nine times. The chain uses TRBV5-8 and TRBJ2-3, with 14 nucleotides matching TRBD2. Germline V gives CDR1 SGHTS, CDR2 YDEGEE. The CDR3 is made up of 15 amino acids. The junction had 6 bases not matched to a gene; V was cut back by 3 bases and J by 9 bases. CDR3 nucleotide sequence: TGTGCCAGCAGCTCGAAAGGACTAGCGGGAGGCACGCAGTATTTT. It specifies CASSSKGLAGGTQYF.

This clonotype turned up a few times. The chain joins TRBV12-3 or TRBV12-4 to TRBJ2-3, with D tentatively TRBD2 (6 bases). V dropped 5 bases and J dropped 3 bases, with 15 bases sitting between them. This CDR3 has 15 amino acids. The CDR3 region has the DNA TGTGCCAGCAGTCCAGGGACTGGGGGGACAGATACGCAGTATTTT. Its translation: CASSPGTGGTDTQYF.

The J gene is TRBJ2-3, the V gene TRBV11-2; D is possibly TRBD2 (5 bases). The CDR3 runs 16 residues. Trimming cost V 3 bases and J 0 bases, with 13 bases left between them. CDR1 and CDR2 (germline): SGHAT, FQNNGV. The CDR3 is CASSFRTSSSTDTQYF. CDR3 coding DNA: TGTGCCAGCAGCTTTCGGACTTCCTCTAGCACAGATACGCAGTATTTT.

This clonotype was seen a handful of times. One junction end disagrees with the germline gene, perhaps due to a read error. The rearrangement links TRBV2 to TRBJ2-1, with 14 bases lining up with TRBD2. Germline V gives CDR1 SNHLY, CDR2 FYNNEI. The CDR3 is 14 amino acids. CDR3: CASNPPGLAGDRVF. CDR3 sequence (DNA): TGTGCCAGCAACCCCCCGGGACTAGCGGGAGACAGAGTCTTC.

This clonotype was seen only a few times. The chain combines TRBV7-7 with TRBJ2-5; perhaps TRBD1 as D (6 bases). The V and J ends lost 1 base and 6 bases respectively, with 15 bases between them. The CDR3 contains 15 residues. Germline V gene sequence: CDR1 SSHAT, CDR2 FNYEAQ (reference sequence). The CDR3 protein is CASSLGGQGFQTQYF. CDR3 bases: TGTGCCAGCAGCTTAGGGGGGCAGGGGTTCCAGACCCAGTACTTC.

This clonotype was observed at least ten times. This chain connects TRBV29-1 to TRBJ2-5, with a possible D match to TRBD1 (6 bases). The CDR3 spans 13 residues. V shed 6 bases and J shed 3 bases, with 14 bases lying between them. The germline CDR1 and CDR2 sequences are SQVTM and ANQGSEA. The CDR3 DNA follows: TGCAGCGTACAATTACGGACAGAAGAGACCCAGTACTTC. It specifies CSVQLRTEETQYF.

The gene calls are TRBV7-9 and TRBJ2-7, with TRBD2 identical over 10 bases. The germline V gene has CDR1 SEHNR and CDR2 FQNEAQ (reference sequence). The V gene end was trimmed by 1 base and the J gene end by 3 bases; junction bases not matched to a gene: 3. The CDR3 extends over 15 amino acids. The CDR3 protein is CASSLVPSGSYEQYF. The CDR3 DNA follows: TGTGCCAGCAGCTTAGTCCCTAGCGGGAGCTACGAGCAGTACTTC.

This clonotype has a count of ten or more. The chain is built from TRBV12-3 or TRBV12-4 and TRBJ1-6, with a tentative D call TRBD1 (5 bases). The CDR3 runs 14 residues. Trimming stripped 3 bases from V and 6 bases from J, with 9 bases between. Written as DNA, the CDR3 is TGTGCCAGCAGTTTTCCGGGGCTTAATTCACCCCTCCACTTT. Amino acids: CASSFPGLNSPLHF.

There are a few counts of this clonotype. Given the absence of the conserved phenylalanine or tryptophan at the CDR3 end, a read error is likely. The limits of the CDR3 on the DNA are not certain, so only TCRdb's listed CDR3 is given. The chain has TRBV18 and TRBJ2-7; the table assigns TRBD1, which was not confirmed against the DNA. Germline assignment: CDR1 KGHSH and CDR2 LQKENI. A total of 11 residues make up the CDR3, ends included. The CDR3 sequence is CASSPLAGGSI.

V usage is TRBV15 and J usage is TRBJ2-1, with D possibly called TRBD1 or TRBD2 (5 bases each). The V and J ends lost 0 bases and 3 bases respectively, with 12 bases between them. The CDR3 is made up of 16 amino acids. Germline CDR1 is LNHNV and CDR2 is YYDKDF (reference sequence). This chain's CDR3 is CATSRDRGTYYNEQFF. The CDR3 DNA reads as TGTGCCACCAGCAGAGATCGTGGGACGTACTACAATGAGCAGTTCTTC.

The V and J genes are TRBV20-1 and TRBJ1-2, with 10 bases aligning to TRBD1. The CDR3 is 12 residues long. Germline CDR1 is DFQATT and CDR2 is SNEGSKA (reference sequence). After removal of 7 bases from V and 6 bases from J, the junction contained 5 bases not matched to a gene. As DNA, the CDR3 is TGCAGTGAAACGGGACAGGGGCATGGCTACACCTTC. As protein: CSETGQGHGYTF.